In its sample, the clone carrying this T cell receptor beta chain was seen many times. Antigen: not known. This CDR3 has 15 residues. Germline CDR1 reads SNHLY; CDR2 reads FYNNEI. V lost 4 bases and J 5 bases, leaving 17 bases between the germline ends. These data belong to a study of T cells in Graves' hyperthyroidism and ophthalmopathy. Researchers took RNA transcripts and amplified the TCR beta CDR3 regions from them. The TCR CDR3 first-round RT-PCR relied on the HTBI primer set. A single record per CDR3 protein comes from TCRdb applying MiXCR to the multiplex PCR reads. Altogether more than 500,000 distinct CDR3 sequences are present, less than 15% being singletons, with the ten largest covering roughly 13%. Regarding the study as a whole: Model-based prediction identified ophthalmopathy a median around 6.5 months prior to its onset. Most clonotypes expanded in the thyroid (above 0.001) were also present in blood. Researchers report that a 13 V-J model separated ophthalmopathy from stable hyperthyroidism.

This sample holds PBMCs from less than 13 ml fresh peripheral blood. The receptor's source is a woman between 40 and 50 years old with Graves' hyperthyroidism. Material for sequencing was blood. The genes are TRBV2 and TRBJ1-1; D is unclear. The CDR3 sequence: CASSGPPEGGTEAFF. CDR3 nucleotide sequence: TGTGCCAGCAGTGGCCCCCCGGAGGGTGGGACTGAAGCTTTCTTT.